This TCR beta chain emerged from a study of blood T cell repertoires in COVID-19. About the study: Acute-phase and convalescent COVID-19 samples originated in the United States, Italy and Spain.

Repertoires were generated with immunoSEQ multiplex PCR, while TCRdb's copy carries only in-frame clones and drops some. The data contain about 120,000 clones, 75% to 90% of them seen just once; the ten biggest clones take up approximately 4.3%. This clone was observed once. Sequencing was carried out using peripheral blood. This receptor was identified in a man aged 35-49 years with acute or convalescent COVID-19.

The CDR3 loop is CASSYYPSPRQGRGYTF. The DNA for the CDR3 is TGTGCCAGCAGTTACTACCCTTCGCCGAGACAGGGCCGTGGCTACACCTTC. The rearrangement joins TRBV6-2 or TRBV6-3 to TRBJ1-2; 7 nucleotides agree with TRBD1. Germline V gene sequence: CDR1 MNHEY, CDR2 SVGEGT. Germline trimming cut 1 base from V and 7 bases from J; bases unmatched to any gene: 15. The CDR3 runs to 17 residues.